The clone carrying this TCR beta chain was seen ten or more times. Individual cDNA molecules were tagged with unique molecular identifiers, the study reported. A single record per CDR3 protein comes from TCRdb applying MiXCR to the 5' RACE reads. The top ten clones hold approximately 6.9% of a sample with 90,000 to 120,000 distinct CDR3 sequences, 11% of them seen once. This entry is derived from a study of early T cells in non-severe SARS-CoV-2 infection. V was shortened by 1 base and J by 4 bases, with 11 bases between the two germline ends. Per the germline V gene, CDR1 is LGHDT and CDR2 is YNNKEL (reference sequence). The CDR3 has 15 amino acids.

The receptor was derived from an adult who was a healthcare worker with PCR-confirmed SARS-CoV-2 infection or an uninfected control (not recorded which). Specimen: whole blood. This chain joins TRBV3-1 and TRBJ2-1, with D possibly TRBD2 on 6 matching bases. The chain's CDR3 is CASSQGGVLYNEQFF. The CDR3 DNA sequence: TGTGCCAGCAGCCAAGGGGGGGTCCTTTACAATGAGCAGTTCTTC.